This T cell receptor (beta chain) was documented in a study of neoadjuvant nivolumab and ipilimumab in lung cancer. Produced via immunoSEQ multiplex PCR; TCRdb's table is partial and in-frame only. The table lists 20,000 to 25,000 clones, around 82% of them singletons. V dropped 3 bases and J dropped 5 bases, with 11 bases sitting between them. Germline V gene lookup returns CDR1 KGHSH and CDR2 LQKENI. The CDR3 has 13 amino acids. V usage is TRBV18 and J usage is TRBJ2-7; D is unresolved. The clonotype originates from an adult with non-small cell lung cancer. The sequenced sample was peripheral blood, obtained before neoadjuvant nivolumab, alone or with ipilimumab. This CDR3 reads CASSPGQEDEQYF. The CDR3 bases are TGTGCCAGCTCACCCGGCCAAGAGGACGAGCAGTACTTC.